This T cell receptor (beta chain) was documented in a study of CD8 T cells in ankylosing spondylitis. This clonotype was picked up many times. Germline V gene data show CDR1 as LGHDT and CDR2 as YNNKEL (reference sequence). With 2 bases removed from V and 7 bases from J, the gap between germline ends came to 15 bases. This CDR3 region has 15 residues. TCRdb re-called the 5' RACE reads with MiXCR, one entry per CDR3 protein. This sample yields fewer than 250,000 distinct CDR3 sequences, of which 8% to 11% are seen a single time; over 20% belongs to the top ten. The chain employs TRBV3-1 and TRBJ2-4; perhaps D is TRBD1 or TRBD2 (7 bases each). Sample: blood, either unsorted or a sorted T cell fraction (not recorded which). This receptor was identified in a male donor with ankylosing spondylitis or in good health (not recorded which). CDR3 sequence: CASSQFQGGANIQYF. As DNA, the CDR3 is TGTGCCAGCAGCCAATTCCAGGGGGGGGCGAACATTCAGTACTTC.